The 28 T cell receptor beta chains below come from one sample, sequenced in a study of high-grade serous ovarian cancer treatment subgroups. Tumor samples were obtained before definitive surgery or chemotherapy. The method was immunoSEQ multiplex PCR; TCRdb's version includes in-frame clones alone and lacks a portion of them. The data contain 1,000 or so clones, 70% to 80% of them singletons. Material: tumor tissue. These receptors were collected from a human donor with high-grade serous ovarian cancer.

The chain has TRBV28 and TRBJ2-3; 9 bases are a match to TRBD2. The CDR3 length is 13 residues. In germline, CDR1 is MDHEN, CDR2 SYDVKM. The ends lost 6 bases at V and 7 bases at J; junction bases unmatched: 5. The DNA of the CDR3 is TGTGCCAGCAGCCTAGCGGGGCCAAATACGCAGTATTTT. It translates to CASSLAGPNTQYF. The full variable domain, in which reference TRBV28 and TRBJ2-3 provide the parts outside the CDR3, is DVKVTQSSRYLVKRTGEKVFLECVQDMDHENMFWYRQDPGLGLRLIYFSYDVKMKEKGDIPEGYSVSREKKERFSLILESASTNQTSMYLCASSLAGPNTQYFGPGTRLTVL.

The CDR3 DNA reads as TGTGCCAGCAGCGTAGGTAGTATTGGAGGAGAGACCCAGTACTTC. Its protein product is CASSVGSIGGETQYF. V is TRBV9 and J is TRBJ2-5, with D possibly TRBD2 on 5 matching bases. This CDR3 has 15 amino acids. Germline CDR1 and CDR2: SGDLS and YYNGEE. Trimming took 0 bases from V and 4 from J, leaving 13 bases between them.

In this sample, this clone is large. The chain is built from TRBV28 and TRBJ1-1; TRBD1 matches at 7 bases. Germline CDR1 and CDR2: MDHEN and SYDVKM. CDR3 size: 12 residues. The V segment lost 10 bases and the J segment 2 bases; nucleotides outside the gene matches: 4. The CDR3 nucleotides are TGTGCCACGGGACAGATTAACACTGAAGCTTTCTTT. Protein product: CATGQINTEAFF.

The genes are TRBV7-8 and TRBJ2-7; D ambiguous. Germline V CDR1 and CDR2: SGHVS, FQNEAQ. V was shortened by 4 bases and J by 6 bases, with 22 bases between the two germline ends. This CDR3 comprises 16 residues. The CDR3 sequence: CASSYSQRHEAVEQYF. The CDR3 DNA is TGTGCCAGCAGCTACTCCCAACGCCACGAGGCTGTCGAGCAGTACTTC.

V is TRBV7-7 and J is TRBJ2-6; no firm D call. Germline V lookup: CDR1 SSHAT, CDR2 FNYEAQ (reference sequence). This CDR3 is 18 amino acids long. The V end was cut by 5 bases, the J end by 5 bases, with 22 bases between. The CDR3 DNA follows: TGTGCCAGCAGCACACTGACAAGTGCCACAAGTCGGGCCAACGTCCTGACTTTC. This translates into CASSTLTSATSRANVLTF.

The chain joins TRBV5-4 to TRBJ2-5, with D unresolved. The CDR3 totals 15 residues. V dropped 3 bases and J dropped 5 bases, with 17 bases sitting between them. CDR1 is SGHNT, CDR2 YYREEE, per germline (reference sequence). Here the CDR3 DNA reads TGTGCCAGCAGCTCGAATCTCGGAGCGCGGGAGACCCAGTACTTC. Translated, it gives CASSSNLGARETQYF.

The rearrangement joins TRBV7-2 to TRBJ2-7; tentatively, D is TRBD1 (6 bases). From germline, CDR1 is SGHTA and CDR2 FQGNSA. Between the trimmed V and J ends, which lost 5 bases and 0 bases, there was a span of 14 bases. The length of the CDR3 is 15 residues. The CDR3 loop reads CASSVFGTTSYEQYF. Written as DNA, the CDR3 is TGTGCCAGCAGCGTCTTTGGGACAACCTCCTACGAGCAGTACTTC.

This clone was detected once. J is TRBJ1-1 and V is TRBV28, with TRBD1 matching over 10 bases. The CDR3 has 17 amino acids. J lost 7 bases, V lost 5 bases, and 16 bases had no gene match. Looked up from germline, CDR1 is MDHEN and CDR2 is SYDVKM. CDR3 DNA: TGTGCCAGCAGTCTCCTAAAGGGACAGGGGCGCCACGATGAAGCTTTCTTT. It codes for CASSLLKGQGRHDEAFF.

The rearrangement joins TRBV5-1 to TRBJ2-2, with TRBD2 matching 7 bases. Trimming cost V 1 base and J 1 base; bases outside gene matches: 7. CDR1 is SGHRS and CDR2 is YFSETQ in the germline V gene. The CDR3 spans 17 residues. This CDR3 reads CASSLPRTSENTGELFF. Here the CDR3 DNA reads TGCGCCAGCAGCTTGCCCCGAACTAGCGAGAACACCGGGGAGCTGTTTTTT.

This clone was observed a single time. The rearrangement links TRBV6-5 to TRBJ1-1; D not resolved. This CDR3 spans 14 amino acids. V was shortened by 0 bases and J by 1 base, with 6 bases between the two germline ends. Per germline, CDR1 MNHEY and CDR2 SVGAGI. The CDR3 DNA follows: TGTGCCAGCAGTTACTCGACTGGGAACACTGAAGCTTTCTTT. This codes for CASSYSTGNTEAFF.

V is TRBV14 and J is TRBJ1-4; no firm D call. V was cut by 1 base and J by 1 base, with 7 bases left in between. This CDR3 contains 15 residues. Germline CDR1 reads SGHDN; CDR2 reads FVKESK. In DNA form, the CDR3 reads TGTGCCAGCAGCCAAGCCAGGATAACTAATGAAAAACTGTTTTTT. Translation: CASSQARITNEKLFF.

The CDR3 loop is CASSLTLGGGERNTEAFF. CDR3 DNA sequence: TGTGCCAGCAGCCTAACGCTCGGGGGGGGCGAGCGGAACACTGAAGCTTTCTTT. The chain employs TRBV4-2 and TRBJ1-1; weak D call: TRBD1 (6 bases). This CDR3 spans 18 amino acids. Trimming stripped 4 bases from V and 1 base from J, with 22 bases between. CDR1 is LGHNA, CDR2 YNFKEQ, per germline.

This clone appeared a few times. J is TRBJ1-5 and V is TRBV19; no reliable D call. The CDR3 has 13 amino acids. Germline CDR1 reads LNHDA; CDR2 reads SQIVND (reference sequence). Trimming stripped 3 bases from V and 6 bases from J, with 9 bases between. In nucleotides, the CDR3 is TGTGCCAGTAGTATTGGGGATCCTCAGCCCCAGCATTTT. This sequence encodes CASSIGDPQPQHF.

V gene TRBV19 combines with J gene TRBJ2-4; 8 bases line up with TRBD2. V dropped 5 bases and J dropped 2; count of bases not matched to a gene: 5. The germline CDR1 and CDR2 sequences are LNHDA and SQIVND (reference sequence). The CDR3 has 15 amino acids. CDR3 nucleotide sequence: TGTGCCAGTAGTGAGTATAGCGGGACCAAAAACATTCAGTACTTC. It yields the protein CASSEYSGTKNIQYF.

The chain is built from TRBV27 and TRBJ2-1; 7 positions match TRBD1. The CDR3 consists of 13 residues. Germline loops: CDR1 MNHEY, CDR2 SMNVEV (reference sequence). V shed 11 bases and J 0 bases; nucleotides not matched to a gene: 4. The CDR3 sequence: CASGTVSYNEQFF. CDR3 bases: TGTGCCTCCGGGACAGTCTCCTACAATGAGCAGTTCTTC.

This chain connects TRBV19 to TRBJ1-1, with D possibly matching TRBD1 (6 bases). Trimming took 3 bases from V and 4 from J, leaving 21 bases between them. The CDR3 has 17 residues. CDR1 and CDR2 from the germline V gene are LNHDA and SQIVND (reference sequence). The CDR3 nucleotides are TGTGCCAGTAGTATTTTCATGCATTCTGGGGGGCTCACTGAAGCTTTCTTT. Amino acids: CASSIFMHSGGLTEAFF.

Relative to its sample, this clone is hyperexpanded. The chain joins TRBV29-1 to TRBJ2-2, with a possible D match to TRBD1 (6 bases). Trimming pared 3 bases from V and 6 bases from J, leaving 20 bases between. The CDR3 is 16 amino acids. The germline CDR1 and CDR2 sequences are SQVTM and ANQGSEA. In DNA, the CDR3 is TGCAGCGTTGAGGGAGCCGGCTTCAAGGGGGCCGGGGAGCTGTTTTTT. It yields the protein CSVEGAGFKGAGELFF.

The chain uses TRBV7-8 and TRBJ2-7; no reliable D call. The CDR3 has 12 amino acids. Trimming removed 3 bases from V and 5 bases from J, with 8 bases in between. Germline V gives CDR1 SGHVS, CDR2 FQNEAQ. CDR3 amino acids: CASSFVGNEQYF. Written as DNA, the CDR3 is TGTGCCAGCAGCTTTGTAGGGAACGAGCAGTACTTC.

The chain combines TRBV11-2 with TRBJ2-1; 11 nucleotides match TRBD2. The CDR3 spans 16 residues. V lost 0 bases and J lost 4; bases outside the gene matches: 2. Germline-derived CDR1 and CDR2 are SGHAT and FQNNGV. The CDR3 DNA sequence: TGTGCCAGCAGCTTAGAGACTAGCGGGAAATACAATGAGCAGTTCTTC. It is translated as CASSLETSGKYNEQFF.

The J gene is TRBJ2-5, the V gene TRBV5-6; a possible D gene is TRBD1 (6 bases). The CDR3 contains 16 residues. The germline V gene has CDR1 SGHDT and CDR2 YYEEEE. Trimming stripped 3 bases from V and 4 bases from J, with 19 bases between. In nucleotides, the CDR3 is TGTGCCAGCAGCTCCGGGACAAAAGACAGAGGAGAGACCCAGTACTTC. Residues: CASSSGTKDRGETQYF.

By its share, this clone is large (0.1 to 1%). V is TRBV4-3 and J is TRBJ2-1; TRBD2 is a possible D gene (7 bases). Germline CDR1 and CDR2: LGHNA and YSLEER. V lost 3 bases and J 7 bases, leaving 19 bases between the germline ends. This CDR3 is 16 amino acids long. The CDR3 nucleotides read TGCGCCAGCAGCCAGGGAGGGGGTAGGCCGGGGAATGAGCAGTTCTTC. Its protein is CASSQGGGRPGNEQFF.

The chain employs TRBV5-4 and TRBJ2-1; no reliable D call. Germline CDR1 and CDR2: SGHNT and YYREEE (reference sequence). This CDR3 has 11 amino acids. The germline V and J ends were trimmed by 3 bases and 7 bases, with 5 bases remaining between them. For the CDR3, the DNA is TGTGCCAGCAGCTATTTAAATGAGCAGTTCTTC. As protein: CASSYLNEQFF. The variable domain in full, with the rest retrieved from reference TRBV5-4 and TRBJ2-1, is ETGVTQSPTHLIKTRGQQVTLRCSSQSGHNTVSWYQQALGQGPQFIFQYYREEENGRGNFPPRFSGLQFPNYSSELNVNALELDDSALYLCASSYLNEQFFGPGTRLTVL.

The chain combines TRBV6-5 with TRBJ2-5; 7 positions agree with TRBD2. Germline-derived CDR1 and CDR2 are MNHEY and SVGAGI. This CDR3 spans 13 amino acids. J lost 4 bases, V lost 2 bases, and 1 base had no gene match. The CDR3 region is CASSYVAGETQYF. The CDR3 DNA sequence: TGTGCCAGCAGTTACGTAGCGGGAGAGACCCAGTACTTC.

This chain connects TRBV2 to TRBJ2-5; weak D call: TRBD1 (6 bases). CDR1 and CDR2 (germline): SNHLY, FYNNEI. This CDR3 spans 14 amino acids. V lost 7 bases, J lost 1 base, and 13 bases lay in between. CDR3 region: CASMVGAPQETQYF. DNA for the CDR3: TGTGCCAGCATGGTGGGGGCCCCCCAAGAGACCCAGTACTTC.

The rearrangement uses TRBV7-9 and TRBJ2-3, with 7 bases identical to TRBD2. V shed 3 bases and J 3 bases; nucleotides not matched to a gene: 6. The germline gives CDR1 SEHNR, CDR2 FQNEAQ (reference sequence). The CDR3 length is 15 residues. The CDR3 coding sequence is TGTGCCAGCAGCTTGTCACTAGCGCCTACAGATACGCAGTATTTT. Translating it yields CASSLSLAPTDTQYF.

The rearrangement links TRBV5-6 to TRBJ2-3; D is unclear. CDR1 and CDR2 from the germline V gene are SGHDT and YYEEEE. Trimming left V 0 bases short and J 6 bases short, with 5 bases between. The CDR3 has 12 residues. In DNA, the CDR3 is TGTGCCAGCAGCTTGGGTCGGGATACGCAGTATTTT. The encoded protein is CASSLGRDTQYF.

The chain links TRBV19 to TRBJ2-7; tentative D call: TRBD1 (6 bases). The CDR3 spans 14 residues. Looked up from germline, CDR1 is LNHDA and CDR2 is SQIVND (reference sequence). V shed 6 bases and J shed 6 bases, with 18 bases lying between them. Here the CDR3 DNA reads TGTGCCAGTAGAGAGCGATCAGGGGCGGGCGAGCAGTACTTC. This translates into CASRERSGAGEQYF.

V is TRBV6-5 and J is TRBJ2-7; D remains unclear. Germline CDR1 MNHEY, CDR2 SVGAGI. Trimming took off 1 base at V and 0 bases at J, with 4 bases between the two ends. The CDR3 length is 13 residues. The chain's CDR3 is CASSYFSSYEQYF. Here the CDR3 DNA reads TGTGCCAGCAGTTACTTCAGCTCCTACGAGCAGTACTTC.